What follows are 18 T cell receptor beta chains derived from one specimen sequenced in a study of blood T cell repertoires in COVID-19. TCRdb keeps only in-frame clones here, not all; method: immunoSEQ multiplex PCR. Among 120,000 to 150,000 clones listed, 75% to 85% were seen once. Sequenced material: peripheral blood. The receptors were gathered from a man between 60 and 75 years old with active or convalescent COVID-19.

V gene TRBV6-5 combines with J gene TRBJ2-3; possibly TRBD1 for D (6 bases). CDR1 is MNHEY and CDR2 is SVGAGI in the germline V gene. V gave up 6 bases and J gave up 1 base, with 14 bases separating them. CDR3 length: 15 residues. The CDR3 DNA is TGTGCCAGCAGCAGCAGGGGTATGGGCACAGATACGCAGTATTTT. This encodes CASSSRGMGTDTQYF.

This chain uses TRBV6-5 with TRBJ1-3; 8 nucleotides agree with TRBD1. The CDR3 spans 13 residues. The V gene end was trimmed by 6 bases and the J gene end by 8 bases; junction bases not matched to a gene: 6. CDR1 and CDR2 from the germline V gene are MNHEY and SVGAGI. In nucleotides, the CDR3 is TGTGCCAGCAGCCCGATACAGGGGGACACCATATATTTT. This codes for CASSPIQGDTIYF.

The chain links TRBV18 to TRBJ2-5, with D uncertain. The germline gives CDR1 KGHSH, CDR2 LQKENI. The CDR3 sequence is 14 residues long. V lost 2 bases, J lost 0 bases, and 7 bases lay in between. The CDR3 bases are TGTGCCAGCTCACCATTTCTAGACCAAGAGACCCAGTACTTC. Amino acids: CASSPFLDQETQYF.

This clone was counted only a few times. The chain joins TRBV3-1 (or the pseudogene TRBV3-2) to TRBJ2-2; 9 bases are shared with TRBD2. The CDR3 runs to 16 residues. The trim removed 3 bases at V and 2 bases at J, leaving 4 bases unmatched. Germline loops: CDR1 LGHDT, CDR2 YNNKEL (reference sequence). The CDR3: CASSHLSGSNTGELFF. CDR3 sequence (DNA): TGTGCCAGCAGCCACCTTAGCGGGAGCAACACCGGGGAGCTGTTTTTT.

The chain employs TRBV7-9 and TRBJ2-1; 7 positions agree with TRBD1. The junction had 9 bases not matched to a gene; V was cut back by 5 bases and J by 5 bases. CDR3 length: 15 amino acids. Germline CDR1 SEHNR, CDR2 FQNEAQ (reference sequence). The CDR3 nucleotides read TGTGCCAGCAGCCTTCCGGGACAGCCTGACAATGAGCAGTTCTTC. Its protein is CASSLPGQPDNEQFF.

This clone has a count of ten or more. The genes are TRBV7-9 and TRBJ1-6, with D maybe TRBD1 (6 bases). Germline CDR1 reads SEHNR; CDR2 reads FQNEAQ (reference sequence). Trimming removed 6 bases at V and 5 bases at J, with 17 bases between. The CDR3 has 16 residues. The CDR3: CASSLTGTLNNSPLHF. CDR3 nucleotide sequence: TGTGCCAGCAGTCTTACCGGGACACTTAATAATTCACCCCTCCACTTT.

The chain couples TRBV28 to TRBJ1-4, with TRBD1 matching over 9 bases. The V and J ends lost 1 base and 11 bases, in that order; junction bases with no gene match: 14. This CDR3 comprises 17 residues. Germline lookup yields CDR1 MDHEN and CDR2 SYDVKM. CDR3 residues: CASSLSGTGLGVGKLFF. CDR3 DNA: TGTGCCAGCAGTTTATCCGGGACAGGGCTGGGGGTCGGGAAACTGTTTTTT.

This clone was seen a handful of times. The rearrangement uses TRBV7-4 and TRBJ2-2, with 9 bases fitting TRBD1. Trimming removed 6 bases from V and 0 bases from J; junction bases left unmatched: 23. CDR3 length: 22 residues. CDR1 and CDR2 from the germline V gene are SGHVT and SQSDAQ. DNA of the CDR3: TGTGCCAGCAGACAGAGGGTGGGACAGGGAAAGCGGAGGTGGTCGAACACCGGGGAGCTGTTTTTT. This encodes CASRQRVGQGKRRWSNTGELFF.

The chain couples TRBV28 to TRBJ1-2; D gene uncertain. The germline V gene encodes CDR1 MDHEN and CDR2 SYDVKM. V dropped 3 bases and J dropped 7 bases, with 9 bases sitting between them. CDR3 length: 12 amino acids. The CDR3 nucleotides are TGTGCCAGCAGTTTGGTGGGCTCTGGCTACACCTTC. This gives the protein CASSLVGSGYTF.

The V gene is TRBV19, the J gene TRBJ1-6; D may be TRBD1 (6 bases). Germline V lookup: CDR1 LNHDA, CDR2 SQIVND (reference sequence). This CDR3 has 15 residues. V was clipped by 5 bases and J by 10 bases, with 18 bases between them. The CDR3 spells CASSPQTGPDSPLHF. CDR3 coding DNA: TGTGCCAGTAGTCCTCAGACAGGTCCAGACTCACCCCTCCACTTT. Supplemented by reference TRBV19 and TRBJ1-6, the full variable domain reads DGGITQSPKYLFRKEGQNVTLSCEQNLNHDAMYWYRQDPGQGLRLIYYSQIVNDFQKGDIAEGYSVSREKKESFPLTVTSAQKNPTAFYLCASSPQTGPDSPLHFGNGTRLTVT.

The CDR3 region has the DNA TGTGCCAGCAGTGACTCGAAGGGGCGCGCCAACGAGCAGTACTTC. Its translation is CASSDSKGRANEQYF. The V call is TRBV6-4, the J call TRBJ2-7, with D possibly TRBD1 on 5 matching bases. The V end was cut by 0 bases, the J end by 5 bases, with 14 bases between. CDR1 MRHNA and CDR2 SNTAGT come from the germline V gene. CDR3 length equals 15 residues.

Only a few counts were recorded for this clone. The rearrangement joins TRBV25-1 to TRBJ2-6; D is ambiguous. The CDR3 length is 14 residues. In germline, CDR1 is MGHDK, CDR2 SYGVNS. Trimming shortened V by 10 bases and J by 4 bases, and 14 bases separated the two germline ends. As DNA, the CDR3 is TGTGCCACCACCCGGGTACCCGGGGCCAACGTCCTGACTTTC. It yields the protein CATTRVPGANVLTF.

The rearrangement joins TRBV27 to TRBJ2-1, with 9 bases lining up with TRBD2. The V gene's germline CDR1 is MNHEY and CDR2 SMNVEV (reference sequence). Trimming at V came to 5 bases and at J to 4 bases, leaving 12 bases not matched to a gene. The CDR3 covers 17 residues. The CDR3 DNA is TGTGCCAGCAGTCCCGAGGTAGCGGGAGATTCGTACAATGAGCAGTTCTTC. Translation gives CASSPEVAGDSYNEQFF.

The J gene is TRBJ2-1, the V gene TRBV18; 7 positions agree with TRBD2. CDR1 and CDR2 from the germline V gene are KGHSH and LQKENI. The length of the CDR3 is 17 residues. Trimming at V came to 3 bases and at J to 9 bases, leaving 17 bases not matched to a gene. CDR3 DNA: TGTGCCAGCTCACCCACCACTAGCGAGGGGTGGATGGTTGAGCAGTTCTTC. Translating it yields CASSPTTSEGWMVEQFF.

CDR3: CASRGREGPGELFF. In nucleotides, the CDR3 is TGTGCCAGCCGTGGGCGGGAGGGCCCCGGGGAGCTGTTTTTT. The chain has TRBV7-8 and TRBJ2-2, with 9 bases matching TRBD2. V gave up 8 bases and J gave up 6 bases; unmatched junction bases: 7. The CDR3 extends over 14 amino acids. CDR1 and CDR2 from the germline V gene are SGHVS and FQNEAQ.

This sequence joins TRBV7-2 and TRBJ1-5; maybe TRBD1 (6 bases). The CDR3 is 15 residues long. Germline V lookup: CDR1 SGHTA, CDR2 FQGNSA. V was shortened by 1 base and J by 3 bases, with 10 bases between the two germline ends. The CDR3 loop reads CASSLDRALNQPQHF. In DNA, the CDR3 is TGTGCCAGCAGCTTAGACAGGGCCCTCAATCAGCCCCAGCATTTT.

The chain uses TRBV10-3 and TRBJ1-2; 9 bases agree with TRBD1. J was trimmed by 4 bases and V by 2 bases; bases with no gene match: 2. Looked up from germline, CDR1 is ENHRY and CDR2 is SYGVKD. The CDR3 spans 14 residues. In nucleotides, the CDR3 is TGTGCCATCAGTGAGCCGACAGGGGGCTATGGCTACACCTTC. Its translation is CAISEPTGGYGYTF.

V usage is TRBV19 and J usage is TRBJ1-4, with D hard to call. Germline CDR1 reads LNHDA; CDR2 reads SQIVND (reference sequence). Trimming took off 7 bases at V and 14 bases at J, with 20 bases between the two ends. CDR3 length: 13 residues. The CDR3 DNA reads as TGTGCCAGTACCCCGTCTGGGAGCGATAGGCTGTTTTTT. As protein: CASTPSGSDRLFF.